The rows below give T cell receptor beta chains drawn from one sample of a study of blood T cell repertoires in COVID-19. Profiled with immunoSEQ multiplex PCR; TCRdb holds only in-frame clones, not every one. The sample lists 300,000 to 400,000 clones; around 92% were seen once. The sample taken for sequencing was peripheral blood. The receptor set was obtained from a woman aged 25 to 39 with COVID-19, enrolled during active disease. The CDR3 runs from the conserved cysteine through the conserved F or W. Each record gives: clone size, J gene, V gene, D gene, CDR3 protein, CDR3 DNA. A D gene is named only where the DNA matches it firmly. Clone size is not always given. Where it is, it says once, few, many or a class for expanded clones.

once TRBJ2-5 TRBV14 . CASSQGSGRETQYF TGTGCCAGCAGCCAAGGGTCGGGGAGAGAGACCCAGTACTTC
. TRBJ2-1 TRBV10-3 TRBD2 CAIKSGGRGEQFF TGTGCCATCAAAAGCGGGGGGCGTGGTGAGCAGTTCTTC
. TRBJ2-2 TRBV9 TRBD2 CASSVVRGGDTGELFF TGTGCCAGCAGCGTAGTGCGGGGGGGCGACACCGGGGAGCTGTTTTTT
. TRBJ2-5 TRBV11-3 . CASSLAGVAQETQYF TGTGCCAGCAGCTTGGCAGGGGTTGCACAAGAGACCCAGTACTTC
. TRBJ1-5 TRBV27 . CASSPRGGSQPQHF TGTGCCAGCAGCCCTCGAGGAGGGTCTCAGCCCCAGCATTTT
. TRBJ2-7 TRBV7-2 . CASSLVREYYEQYF TGTGCCAGCAGCTTAGTCAGGGAATATTACGAGCAGTACTTC
. TRBJ2-1 TRBV6-5 . CASTALGRYNEQFF TGTGCCTCCACAGCACTCGGTCGATACAATGAGCAGTTCTTC
. TRBJ1-2 TRBV24-1 TRBD1 CATSEHSGGLGYGYTF TGTGCCACCAGTGAGCATTCAGGGGGCTTAGGCTATGGCTACACCTTC
. TRBJ2-6 TRBV29-1 . CSAGSGAGANVLTF TGCAGCGCCGGGTCGGGAGCCGGGGCCAACGTCCTGACTTTC
. TRBJ2-7 TRBV6-6 . CASSYLQGAYEQYF TGTGCCAGCAGTTACCTACAGGGAGCCTACGAGCAGTACTTC
. TRBJ2-2 TRBV29-1 TRBD1 CSVTGTAKTGELFF TGCAGCGTTACTGGGACAGCTAAGACCGGGGAGCTGTTTTTT
. TRBJ1-2 TRBV23-1 TRBD1 CASNPTGDYGYTF TGCGCCAGCAACCCGACAGGGGACTATGGCTACACCTTC
. TRBJ1-1 TRBV27 . CASSLLYLGVNTEAFF TGTGCCAGCAGTTTATTGTACTTGGGAGTGAACACTGAAGCTTTCTTT
few TRBJ1-1 TRBV5-4 . CASSFSMNTEAFF TGTGCCAGCAGCTTTAGTATGAACACTGAAGCTTTCTTT
. TRBJ1-2 TRBV27 . CASSLSPQILYGYTF TGTGCCAGCAGTTTATCCCCACAGATATTGTATGGCTACACCTTC
. TRBJ2-1 TRBV27 . CASSNGQRHDEQFF TGTGCCAGCAGTAACGGACAGCGTCACGATGAGCAGTTCTTC
few TRBJ1-5 TRBV7-2 . CASSLGANQPQHF TGTGCCAGCAGCTTAGGAGCCAATCAGCCCCAGCATTTT
. TRBJ2-5 TRBV7-2 TRBD1 CASSAGQGEETQYF TGTGCCAGCAGCGCCGGACAGGGCGAAGAGACCCAGTACTTC
. TRBJ2-1 TRBV21-1 . CASSKGKDRGRNHEQFF TGTGCCAGCAGCAAAGGAAAGGACAGGGGGCGCAACCATGAGCAGTTCTTC
. TRBJ1-2 TRBV4-2 . CASSQDGGYAYTF TGTGCCAGCAGCCAAGACGGGGGTTATGCCTACACCTTC
. TRBJ1-1 TRBV5-1 TRBD1 CASSPRQGKNTEAFF TGCGCCAGCAGCCCTCGACAGGGGAAGAACACTGAAGCTTTCTTT
once TRBJ1-4 TRBV24-1 . CATSDSQGPDEKLFF TGTGCCACCAGTGATTCACAGGGTCCGGACGAAAAACTGTTTTTT
. TRBJ1-4 TRBV7-9 . CASSLGGGRKEKLFF TGTGCCAGCAGCTTAGGCGGGGGAAGGAAAGAAAAACTGTTTTTT
. TRBJ1-6 TRBV4-1 . CASSQGPMDSPLHF TGCGCCAGCAGCCAAGGGCCGATGGATTCACCCCTCCACTTT
few TRBJ1-5 TRBV24-1 . CATSDSGRTAHQPQHF TGTGCCACCAGTGATTCAGGGAGGACGGCACATCAGCCCCAGCATTTT
. TRBJ2-1 TRBV7-9 . CASSPPGVDEQFF TGTGCCAGCAGCCCGCCGGGTGTAGATGAGCAGTTCTTC